These 15 T cell receptor beta chains share one sample of origin, sequenced in a study of T cell changes during pregnancy in multiple sclerosis. Method: immunoSEQ multiplex PCR; TCRdb's copy keeps in-frame clones and lacks some. The sample shows some 30,000 clones, 92% of them seen only once. This material consisted of peripheral blood, taken in the first trimester of pregnancy. The source is a female donor in good health, enrolled as a control in a pregnancy study.

This clone was seen more than once but under ten times. The chain has TRBV19 and TRBJ2-2; 8 positions agree with TRBD2. CDR1 and CDR2 from the germline V gene are LNHDA and SQIVND (reference sequence). The CDR3 is made up of 15 amino acids. V shed 5 bases, J shed 4 bases, and the junction held 6 bases outside the gene matches. The CDR3 DNA is TGTGCCAGTAGTTTTAGCGGGGCAGTCACCGGGGAGCTGTTTTTT. It yields the protein CASSFSGAVTGELFF.

The chain has TRBV7-9 and TRBJ2-3; D possibly corresponds to TRBD1 (6 bases). Germline CDR1 is SEHNR and CDR2 is FQNEAQ (reference sequence). V was clipped by 2 bases and J by 6 bases, with 6 bases between them. There are 12 residues in the CDR3. CDR3 DNA sequence: TGTGCCAGCAGCTTACAGGGGGATACGCAGTATTTT. It translates to CASSLQGDTQYF.

The V call is TRBV19, the J call TRBJ1-2, with 7 bases aligning to TRBD1. After removal of 6 bases from V and 7 bases from J, the junction contained 5 bases not matched to a gene. The germline V gene encodes CDR1 LNHDA and CDR2 SQIVND (reference sequence). CDR3 length equals 12 residues. The CDR3 nucleotides read TGTGCCAGTAGACAGGGGTGGGGTGGCTACACCTTC. It encodes CASRQGWGGYTF.

This clone has a handful of counts. The rearrangement joins TRBV19 to TRBJ1-1; 8 nucleotides align to TRBD1. The CDR3 consists of 14 residues. The germline gives CDR1 LNHDA, CDR2 SQIVND (reference sequence). The ends lost 6 bases at V and 1 base at J; junction bases unmatched: 4. The CDR3 region is CASRWDRTNTEAFF. The CDR3, as DNA: TGTGCCAGTAGGTGGGACAGGACGAACACTGAAGCTTTCTTT.

The rearrangement uses TRBV6-6 and TRBJ2-4, with D possibly matching TRBD1 (5 bases). The CDR3 has 14 amino acids. V lost 8 bases, J lost 0 bases, and 11 bases lay in between. Per the germline V gene, CDR1 is MNHNY and CDR2 is SVGAGI (reference sequence). CDR3 nucleotides: TGTGCCAGCCGGCAGGGTTTAGCCAAAAACATTCAGTACTTC. Translating it yields CASRQGLAKNIQYF.

This chain connects TRBV19 to TRBJ2-7, with 7 positions matching TRBD1. Germline CDR1 LNHDA, CDR2 SQIVND (reference sequence). With 9 bases clipped from V and 4 bases from J, the junction kept 9 bases outside the gene matches. The CDR3 runs 13 residues. CDR3 protein: CASGSGTDYEQYF. DNA of the CDR3: TGTGCCAGCGGTTCCGGGACAGATTACGAGCAGTACTTC.

V usage is TRBV4-3 and J usage is TRBJ1-1; D gene uncertain. V dropped 0 bases and J dropped 1 base, with 9 bases sitting between them. This CDR3 spans 15 amino acids. Germline-derived CDR1 and CDR2 are LGHNA and YSLEER. This chain's CDR3 is CASSQDAAGNTEAFF. As DNA, the CDR3 is TGCGCCAGCAGCCAAGATGCAGCGGGGAACACTGAAGCTTTCTTT.

Only one count was recorded for this clone. The chain links TRBV23-1 to TRBJ2-7; 9 nucleotides line up with TRBD1. TRBV23-1 is an open reading frame, and its role is uncertain. CDR3 size: 13 residues. J was trimmed by 5 bases and V by 4 bases; bases with no gene match: 3. CDR3 amino acids: CASSLGQGHEQYF. Written as DNA, the CDR3 is TGCGCCAGCAGTCTGGGACAGGGCCACGAGCAGTACTTC.

The chain joins TRBV5-1 to TRBJ2-7; D is possibly TRBD2 (5 bases). CDR1 is SGHRS, CDR2 YFSETQ, per germline. This CDR3 spans 12 amino acids. Deletions cut 4 bases from V and 3 bases from J, with 8 bases between. As DNA, the CDR3 is TGCGCCAGCAGCCGGGAAGGCTACGAGCAGTACTTC. This translates into CASSREGYEQYF.

The chain recombines TRBV4-3 with TRBJ2-1; TRBD1 matches 10 bases. Germline CDR1 LGHNA, CDR2 YSLEER. Losses at the gene ends were 1 base for V and 7 bases for J; bases not matched to a gene: 4. This CDR3 has 15 amino acids. The CDR3 DNA sequence: TGCGCCAGCAGCCAAGTCCGGGACAGGGGAAATGAGCAGTTCTTC. As protein: CASSQVRDRGNEQFF.

J is TRBJ1-1 and V is TRBV10-1; TRBD1 matches 7 bases. This CDR3 has 14 amino acids. Germline CDR1 and CDR2: WNHNN and SYGVQD (reference sequence). After removal of 2 bases from V and 4 bases from J, the junction contained 4 bases not matched to a gene. CDR3 residues: CASSEGPGGTEAFF. For the CDR3, the DNA is TGCGCCAGCAGTGAGGGTCCAGGGGGCACTGAAGCTTTCTTT.

This chain connects TRBV18 to TRBJ2-7; 8 positions match TRBD2. This CDR3 comprises 17 residues. The V gene end was trimmed by 3 bases and the J gene end by 0 bases; junction bases not matched to a gene: 10. The germline V gene encodes CDR1 KGHSH and CDR2 LQKENI. The CDR3 nucleotides are TGTGCCAGCTCACCCTTAGATAGCGGGGAGTCCTCCTACGAGCAGTACTTC. Amino acid sequence: CASSPLDSGESSYEQYF. Filled out from reference TRBV18 and TRBJ2-7, the complete variable domain reads NAGVMQNPRHLVRRRGQEARLRCSPMKGHSHVYWYRQLPEEGLKFMVYLQKENIIDESGMPKERFSAEFPKEGPSILRIQQVVRGDSAAYFCASSPLDSGESSYEQYFGPGTRLTVT.

This chain links TRBV19 with TRBJ2-7; 7 bases are a match to TRBD1. Germline-derived CDR1 and CDR2 are LNHDA and SQIVND (reference sequence). V gave up 5 bases and J gave up 4 bases; unmatched junction bases: 5. The CDR3 is made up of 13 amino acids. The CDR3: CASSAQQGYEQYF. In DNA form, the CDR3 reads TGTGCCAGTAGTGCTCAACAGGGGTACGAGCAGTACTTC.

The chain is built from TRBV5-1 and TRBJ2-7, with TRBD2 as a possible D gene (6 bases). The CDR3 length is 14 residues. CDR1 is SGHRS and CDR2 is YFSETQ in the germline V gene. V was shortened by 5 bases and J by 3 bases, with 15 bases between the two germline ends. The CDR3 region has the DNA TGCGCCAGCAGGGGCCGACTAGTGGACTACGAGCAGTACTTC. Amino acids: CASRGRLVDYEQYF.

The chain recombines TRBV5-1 with TRBJ1-1; 10 nucleotides agree with TRBD1. The V gene end was trimmed by 3 bases and the J gene end by 6 bases; junction bases not matched to a gene: 5. The CDR3 loop spans 14 amino acids. The germline V gene encodes CDR1 SGHRS and CDR2 YFSETQ. The CDR3 loop reads CASSWGQGTPEAFF. CDR3 sequence (DNA): TGCGCCAGCAGCTGGGGACAGGGGACCCCTGAAGCTTTCTTT.